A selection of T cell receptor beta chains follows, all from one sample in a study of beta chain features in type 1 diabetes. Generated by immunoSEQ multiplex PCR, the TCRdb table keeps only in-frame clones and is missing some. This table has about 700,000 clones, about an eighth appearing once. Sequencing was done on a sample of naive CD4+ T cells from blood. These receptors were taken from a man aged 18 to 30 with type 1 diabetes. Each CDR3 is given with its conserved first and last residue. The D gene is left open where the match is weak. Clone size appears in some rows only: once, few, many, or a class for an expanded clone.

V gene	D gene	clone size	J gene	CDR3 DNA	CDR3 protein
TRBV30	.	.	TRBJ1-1	TGTGCCTGGAGTGCTCAGGAGAACACTGAAGCTTTCTTT	CAWSAQENTEAFF
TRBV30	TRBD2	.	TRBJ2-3	TGTGCCTGGGGGGGACTACCTAGCACAGATACGCAGTATTTT	CAWGGLPSTDTQYF
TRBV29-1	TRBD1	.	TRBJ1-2	TGCAGCGTCTTACTCAGGGGGCCAGATTATGGCTACACCTTC	CSVLLRGPDYGYTF
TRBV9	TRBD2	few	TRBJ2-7	TGTGCCAGCAGCAGTGGGACTAGCGGGGGGCACACCTCCTACGAGCAGTACTTC	CASSSGTSGGHTSYEQYF
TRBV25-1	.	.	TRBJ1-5	TGTGCCAGCAGTGAACATCAAGATCAGCCCCAGCATTTT	CASSEHQDQPQHF
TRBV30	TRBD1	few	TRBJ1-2	TGTGCCTATACGGGACAGGGCTATGGCTACACCTTC	CAYTGQGYGYTF
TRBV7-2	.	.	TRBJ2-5	TGTGCCAGCAGGCAGAGGGTTCAAGAGACCCAGTACTTC	CASRQRVQETQYF
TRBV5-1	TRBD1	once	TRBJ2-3	TGCGCCAGCAGCTTGGGGGACAGGGGGCCTGGAGATACGCAGTATTTT	CASSLGDRGPGDTQYF
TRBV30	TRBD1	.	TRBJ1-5	TGTGCCTGGAGTGTGGGGACAGGGTGGTTGGGCAATCAGCCCCAGCATTTT	CAWSVGTGWLGNQPQHF
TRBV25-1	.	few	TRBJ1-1	TGTGCCAGCAGTCGGGTGGCGAACACTGAAGCTTTCTTT	CASSRVANTEAFF
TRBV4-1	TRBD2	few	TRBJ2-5	TGCGCCAGCAGCCAAGATCGGGCTAGCGGGGGGATAGAGACCCAGTACTTC	CASSQDRASGGIETQYF
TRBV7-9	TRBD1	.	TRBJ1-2	TGTGCCAGCAGCTCCCGGGACAGCTATGGCTACACCTTC	CASSSRDSYGYTF
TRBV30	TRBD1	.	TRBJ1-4	TGTGCCTGGAGTACCCCCGGACAGGGGACGGAAAAACTGTTTTTT	CAWSTPGQGTEKLFF
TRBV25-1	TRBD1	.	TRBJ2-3	TGTGCCAGCAGTGAAACCGGGACAGGGGCCGAAGATACGCAGTATTTT	CASSETGTGAEDTQYF
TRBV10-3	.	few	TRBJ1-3	TGTGCCATCAGTGAGTCGACTCGTGGAACCATATATTTT	CAISESTRGTIYF
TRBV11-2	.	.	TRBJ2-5	TGTGCCAGCGGAGAGACCCAGTACTTC	CASGETQYF
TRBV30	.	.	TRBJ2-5	TGTGCCTGGAGGGGGGAGGCTCAAGAGACCCAGTACTTC	CAWRGEAQETQYF
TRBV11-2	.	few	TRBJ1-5	TGTGCCAGCGCCATGGGGCAGGGCGGCAATCAGCCCCAGCATTTT	CASAMGQGGNQPQHF
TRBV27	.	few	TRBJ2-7	TGTGCCAGCAGCCCTGTCAGGGAGTCCTACGAGCAGTACTTC	CASSPVRESYEQYF
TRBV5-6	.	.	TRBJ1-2	TGTGCCAGCAGCTTCGGACACCCTGTAGTCTATGGCTACACCTTC	CASSFGHPVVYGYTF
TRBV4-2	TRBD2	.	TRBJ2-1	TGTGCCAGCAGCCAAGAAAAGAGCGGGGAAGTCGACTCCTACAATGAGCAGTTCTTC	CASSQEKSGEVDSYNEQFF
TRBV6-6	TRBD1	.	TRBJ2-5	TGTGCCAGCAGTTTTACAGGGGTGTCAGAGACCCAGTACTTC	CASSFTGVSETQYF
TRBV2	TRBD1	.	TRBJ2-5	TGTGCCAGCAGTCGCACGGGACAGCCCGAGACCCAGTACTTC	CASSRTGQPETQYF
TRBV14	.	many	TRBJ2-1	TGTGCCAGCAGCCAAGTAACTCCAAATGAGCAGTTCTTC	CASSQVTPNEQFF
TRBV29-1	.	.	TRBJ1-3	TGCAGCGCCTCGGGCGGGGATGGAAACACCATATATTTT	CSASGGDGNTIYF
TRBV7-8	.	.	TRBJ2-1	TGTGCCAGCAGCTTAGGAGTGTATGAGCAGTTCTTC	CASSLGVYEQFF
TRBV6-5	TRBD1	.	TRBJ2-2	TGTGCCAGCACAGGGGGCTCCACCGGGGAGCTGTTTTTT	CASTGGSTGELFF
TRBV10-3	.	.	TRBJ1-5	TGTGCCATCAGTGCCGGGGTGGATCAGCCCCAGCATTTT	CAISAGVDQPQHF
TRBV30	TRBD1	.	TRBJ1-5	TGTGCCTGGAGGGCGGGACAGGGCGTATATCAGCCCCAGCATTTT	CAWRAGQGVYQPQHF
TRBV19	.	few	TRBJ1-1	TGTGCCAGTAGTATTACCGGGGAGGGAACTGAAGCTTTCTTT	CASSITGEGTEAFF
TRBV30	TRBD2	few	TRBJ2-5	TGTGCCTGGAGACGGGAGGGGGGAGAGACCCAGTACTTC	CAWRREGGETQYF
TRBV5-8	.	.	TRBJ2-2	TGTGCCAGCAGCTTGTGGCAGAACCCCACCGGGGAGCTGTTTTTT	CASSLWQNPTGELFF
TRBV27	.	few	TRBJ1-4	TGTGCCAGCAGTTTGGTGCTCAATGAAAAACTGTTTTTT	CASSLVLNEKLFF
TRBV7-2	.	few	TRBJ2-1	TGTGCCAGCAGCTCTTTCAGCTCCTACAATGAGCAGTTCTTC	CASSSFSSYNEQFF
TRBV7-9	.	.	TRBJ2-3	TGTGCCAGCAGCCCCGCATGGGGCACAGATACGCAGTATTTT	CASSPAWGTDTQYF
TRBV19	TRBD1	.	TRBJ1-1	TGTGCCAGTACCGACAGGGGGGCCGAAGCTTTCTTT	CASTDRGAEAFF
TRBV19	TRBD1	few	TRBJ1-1	TGTGCCAGTAGTCCGGGACAGGGGAGGACTGAAGCTTTCTTT	CASSPGQGRTEAFF
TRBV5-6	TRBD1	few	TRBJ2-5	TGTGCCAGCAGCTGGGGACAGCTAGAGACCCAGTACTTC	CASSWGQLETQYF
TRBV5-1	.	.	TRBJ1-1	TGCGCCAGCAGCTTGGCCGGAGGGATTGAAGCTTTCTTT	CASSLAGGIEAFF
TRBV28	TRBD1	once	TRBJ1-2	TGTGCCAGCTTGGGACAGGGCGTGAATGGCTACACCTTC	CASLGQGVNGYTF
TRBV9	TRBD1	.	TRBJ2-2	TGTGCCAGCAGCCCCGGACAGGGGGCAACCGGGGAGCTGTTTTTT	CASSPGQGATGELFF
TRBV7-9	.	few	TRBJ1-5	TGTGCCAGCAGCAAGGTTAGCAATCAGCCCCAGCATTTT	CASSKVSNQPQHF
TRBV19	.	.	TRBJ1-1	TGTGCCAGTAGTCATGTCAACACTGAAGCTTTCTTT	CASSHVNTEAFF
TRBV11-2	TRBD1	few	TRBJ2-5	TGTGCCAGCAGCTCCGGGACAGGAAATCGGGGAGAGACCCAGTACTTC	CASSSGTGNRGETQYF
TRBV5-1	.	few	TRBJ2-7	TGCGCCAGCAGCTTGGAATCGGCGAGCACCTACGAGCAGTACTTC	CASSLESASTYEQYF
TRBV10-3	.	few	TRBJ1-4	TGTGCCATCGGCCGGGGGGGAGAAGAGGGTGAAAAACTGTTTTTT	CAIGRGGEEGEKLFF
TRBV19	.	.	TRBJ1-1	TGTGCCAGTAGTAACCCCGGGACATCGATTGAAGCTTTCTTT	CASSNPGTSIEAFF
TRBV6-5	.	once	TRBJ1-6	TGTGCCAGCAGCGGGGGCCTTCGTTCACCCCTCCACTTT	CASSGGLRSPLHF